The rows below give T cell receptor beta chains drawn from one sample of a study of blood T cells in healthy people across ages. Using its own MiXCR run on the 5' RACE reads, TCRdb lists one record per CDR3 protein. The table has 450,000 to 650,000 distinct CDR3 sequences, 20% to 30% seen once. The same sample was also studied in work on T cells of mothers and their children.

Sequencing was done on a sample of blood. The receptor source for this set is a boy younger than 18 in good health. Each CDR3 is given with its conserved first and last residue. A D gene is named only where the DNA matches it firmly. Part of the rows lack a size; the others show once, few, many or a class for expanded clones.

CASSRDGGDTGELFF | TGTGCCAGCAGTAGGGACGGTGGAGACACCGGGGAGCTGTTTTTT | TRBV6-6 | . | TRBJ2-2 | .
CASNYRLAGDEQYF | TGTGCCAGCAATTACCGGCTAGCGGGAGACGAGCAGTACTTC | TRBV6-5 | . | TRBJ2-7 | TRBD2
CASRQGYDEQFF | TGTGCCAGCCGACAGGGTTATGATGAGCAGTTCTTC | TRBV3-1 | few | TRBJ2-1 | TRBD1
CSVGVRRNTEAFF | TGCAGCGTGGGGGTAAGGAGGAACACTGAAGCTTTCTTT | TRBV29-1 | few | TRBJ1-1 | .
CASSRPGLAVNTGELFF | TGTGCCAGCAGCCGGCCCGGACTAGCGGTGAACACCGGGGAGCTGTTTTTT | TRBV28 | . | TRBJ2-2 | TRBD2
CSVISGRGETQYF | TGCAGCGTCATTAGCGGGAGAGGAGAGACCCAGTACTTC | TRBV29-1 | many | TRBJ2-5 | TRBD2
CASSGETGRPSSTDTQYF | TGTGCCAGTAGTGGGGAGACAGGGAGGCCGTCCTCCACAGATACGCAGTATTTT | TRBV19 | few | TRBJ2-3 | .
CASSLFGGDTQYF | TGTGCCAGCAGTTTATTTGGAGGGGATACGCAGTATTTT | TRBV27 | . | TRBJ2-3 | .
CSASRGRQGLETQYF | TGCAGTGCTAGTAGAGGGAGACAAGGGCTAGAGACCCAGTACTTC | TRBV20-1 | . | TRBJ2-5 | .
CASSCSILALGVSQETQYF | TGTGCCAGCAGTTGCTCAATACTAGCGTTGGGGGTATCCCAAGAGACCCAGTACTTC | TRBV6-2/TRBV6-3 | few | TRBJ2-5 | TRBD2
CASSPLGTVNTGELFF | TGTGCCAGCTCACCACTAGGGACAGTGAACACCGGGGAGCTGTTTTTT | TRBV18 | . | TRBJ2-2 | TRBD1
CSVEGGGAITNEQFF | TGCAGCGTTGAAGGAGGGGGGGCCATCACCAATGAGCAGTTCTTC | TRBV29-1 | . | TRBJ2-1 | .
CASSPIGTSGGRAPYNEQFF | TGTGCCAGCAGCCCTATCGGGACGTCGGGCGGGAGGGCCCCCTACAATGAGCAGTTCTTC | TRBV21-1 | . | TRBJ2-1 | .
CALAGGLTNTEAFF | TGTGCCCTGGCGGGGGGGCTGACGAACACTGAAGCTTTCTTT | TRBV2 | few | TRBJ1-1 | .
CASSQDRPAGFETQYF | TGTGCCAGCAGCCAAGATCGGCCAGCAGGGTTCGAGACCCAGTACTTC | TRBV3-1 | . | TRBJ2-5 | .
CASSPGSGSSTDTQYF | TGTGCCAGCAGTCCGGGGAGCGGGAGCAGCACAGATACGCAGTATTTT | TRBV7-9 | few | TRBJ2-3 | TRBD2